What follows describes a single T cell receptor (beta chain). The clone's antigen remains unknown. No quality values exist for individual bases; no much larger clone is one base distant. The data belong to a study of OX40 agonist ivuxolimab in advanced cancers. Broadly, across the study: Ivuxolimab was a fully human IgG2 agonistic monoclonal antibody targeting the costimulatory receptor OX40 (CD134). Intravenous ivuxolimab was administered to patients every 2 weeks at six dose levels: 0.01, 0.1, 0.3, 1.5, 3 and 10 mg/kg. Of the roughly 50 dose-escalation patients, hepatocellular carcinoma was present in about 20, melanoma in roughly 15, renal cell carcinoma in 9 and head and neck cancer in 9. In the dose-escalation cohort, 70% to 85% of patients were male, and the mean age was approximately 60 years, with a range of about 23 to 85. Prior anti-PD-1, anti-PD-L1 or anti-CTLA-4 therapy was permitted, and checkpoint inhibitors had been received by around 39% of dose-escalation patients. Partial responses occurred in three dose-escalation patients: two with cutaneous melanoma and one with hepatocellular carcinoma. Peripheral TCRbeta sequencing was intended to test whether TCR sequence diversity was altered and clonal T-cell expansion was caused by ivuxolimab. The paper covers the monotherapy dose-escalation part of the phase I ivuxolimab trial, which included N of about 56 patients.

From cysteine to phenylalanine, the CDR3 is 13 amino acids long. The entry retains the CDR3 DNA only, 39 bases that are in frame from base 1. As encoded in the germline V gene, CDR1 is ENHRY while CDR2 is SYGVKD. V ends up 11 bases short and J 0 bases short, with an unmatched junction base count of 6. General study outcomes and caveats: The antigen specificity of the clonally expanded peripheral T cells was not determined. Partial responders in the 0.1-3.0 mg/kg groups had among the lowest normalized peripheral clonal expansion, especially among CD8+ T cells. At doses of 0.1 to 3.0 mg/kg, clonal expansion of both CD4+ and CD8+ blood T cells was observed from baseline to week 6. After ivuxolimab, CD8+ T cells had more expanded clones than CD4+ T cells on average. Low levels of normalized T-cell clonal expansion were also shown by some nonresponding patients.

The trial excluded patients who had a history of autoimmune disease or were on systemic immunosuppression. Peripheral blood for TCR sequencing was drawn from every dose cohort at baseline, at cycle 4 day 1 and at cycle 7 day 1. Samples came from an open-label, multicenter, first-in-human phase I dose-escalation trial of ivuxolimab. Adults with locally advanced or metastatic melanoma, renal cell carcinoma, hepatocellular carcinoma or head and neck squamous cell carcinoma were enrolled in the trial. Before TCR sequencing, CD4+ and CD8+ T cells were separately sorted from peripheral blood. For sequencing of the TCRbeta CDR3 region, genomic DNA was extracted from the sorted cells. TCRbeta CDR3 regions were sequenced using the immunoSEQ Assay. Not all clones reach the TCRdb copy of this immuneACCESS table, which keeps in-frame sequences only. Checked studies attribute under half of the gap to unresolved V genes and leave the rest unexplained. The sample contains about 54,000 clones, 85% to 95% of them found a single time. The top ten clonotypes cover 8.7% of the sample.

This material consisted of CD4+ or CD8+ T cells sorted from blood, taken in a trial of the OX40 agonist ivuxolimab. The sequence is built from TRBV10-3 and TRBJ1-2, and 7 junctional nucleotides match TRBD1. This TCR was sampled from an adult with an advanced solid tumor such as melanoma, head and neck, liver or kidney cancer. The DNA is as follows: TGTGCCGTCTCCGGGACAGCTAACTATGGCTACACCTTC. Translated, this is CAVSGTANYGYTF.